The 16 T cell receptor beta chains below come from one sample, sequenced in a study of blood T cell repertoires in COVID-19. Produced via immunoSEQ multiplex PCR; TCRdb's table is partial and in-frame only. The table records about 45,000 clones, around 92% of them present only once. Sequenced: peripheral blood. Receptor source: a human donor in a cohort sampled during active COVID-19.

The V and J genes are TRBV19 and TRBJ2-5, with 7 bases that match TRBD2. This CDR3 is built from 16 residues. Germline V gene lookup returns CDR1 LNHDA and CDR2 SQIVND (reference sequence). J gave up 5 bases and V 4 bases, and 13 bases lay outside the gene matches. CDR3 DNA: TGTGCCAGTAGTACTGTCCTAAGATGGGGAGGGGAGACCCAGTACTTC. It specifies CASSTVLRWGGETQYF.

The chain recombines TRBV14 with TRBJ1-2; TRBD1 matches at 10 bases. Unmatched junction bases numbered 5, after V lost 6 bases and J lost 4 bases. CDR3 length equals 14 residues. Germline V lookup: CDR1 SGHDN, CDR2 FVKESK. The CDR3 region has the DNA TGTGCCAGCAGTCGAGGGACAGGGGCCTATGGCTACACCTTC. Translating gives CASSRGTGAYGYTF.

This rearrangement joins TRBV5-4 to TRBJ2-3, with a tentative D call TRBD1 (5 bases). CDR1 and CDR2 (germline): SGHNT, YYREEE (reference sequence). The CDR3 is 14 residues long. Trimming cost V 1 base and J 1 base, with 7 bases left between them. CDR3 sequence: CASSLSRGTDTQYF. The DNA for the CDR3 is TGTGCCAGCAGCTTGTCCAGGGGCACAGATACGCAGTATTTT.

This sequence joins TRBV12-5 and TRBJ2-1, with 7 bases lining up with TRBD2. There are 13 residues in the CDR3. Germline assignment: CDR1 LGHNT and CDR2 FRNRAP. V shed 3 bases and J 9 bases; nucleotides not matched to a gene: 5. CDR3 protein: CASGLGGRGEQFF. The CDR3 DNA sequence: TGTGCTAGTGGTTTAGGCGGGAGAGGTGAGCAGTTCTTC.

V is TRBV6-4 and J is TRBJ1-1, with a weak D call TRBD1 (5 bases). Germline V gene sequence: CDR1 MRHNA, CDR2 SNTAGT. Trimming pared 2 bases from V and 4 bases from J, leaving 11 bases between. This CDR3 has 14 residues. The DNA of the CDR3 is TGTGCCAGCAGTGACCGCGCCGGGGGCACTGAAGCTTTCTTT. Translating it yields CASSDRAGGTEAFF.

V is TRBV18 and J is TRBJ1-4; the match to TRBD1 covers 7 bases. The CDR3 is 16 residues long. V shed 3 bases, J shed 3 bases, and the junction held 7 bases outside the gene matches. The germline V gene has CDR1 KGHSH and CDR2 LQKENI. The CDR3 is CASSPGPQGSNEKLFF. CDR3 DNA: TGTGCCAGCTCACCCGGCCCACAGGGGTCTAATGAAAAACTGTTTTTT.

J is TRBJ1-5 and V is TRBV18; D uncertain. Germline CDR1 is KGHSH and CDR2 is LQKENI. V was shortened by 4 bases and J by 1 base, with 11 bases between the two germline ends. The CDR3 spans 15 residues. Written as DNA, the CDR3 is TGTGCCAGCTCACTAGAGGGCGCAAGCAATCAGCCCCAGCATTTT. It codes for CASSLEGASNQPQHF.

The chain links TRBV5-4 to TRBJ1-1; a weak D match, TRBD1 (5 bases). Deletions cut 1 base from V and 1 base from J, with 11 bases between. The CDR3 has 15 amino acids. Germline V lookup: CDR1 SGHNT, CDR2 YYREEE (reference sequence). The CDR3 sequence is CASSLNQGRNTEAFF. The CDR3 DNA reads TGTGCCAGCAGCTTGAATCAGGGAAGGAACACTGAAGCTTTCTTT.

This clone showed up just once. The gene calls are TRBV18 and TRBJ1-5; no firm D call. Germline V gene data show CDR1 as KGHSH and CDR2 as LQKENI. Trimming removed 5 bases from V and 7 bases from J, with 15 bases in between. The CDR3 covers 14 residues. CDR3 in amino acids: CASSADGPGQPQHF. CDR3 sequence (DNA): TGTGCCAGCTCAGCCGATGGGCCCGGACAGCCCCAGCATTTT.

This clone came up once. The V and J genes are TRBV7-2 and TRBJ2-1, with D unclear. The germline CDR1 and CDR2 sequences are SGHTA and FQGNSA. V was cut by 1 base and J by 4 bases, with 11 bases left in between. The CDR3 consists of 15 residues. The CDR3, as DNA: TGTGCCAGCAGCTTAGTCAGGCCACTTTACAATGAGCAGTTCTTC. It translates to CASSLVRPLYNEQFF.

The rearrangement uses TRBV6-2 or TRBV6-3 and TRBJ2-3; 7 nucleotides agree with TRBD1. Unmatched junction bases numbered 6, after V lost 2 bases and J lost 4 bases. The germline V gene encodes CDR1 MNHEY and CDR2 SVGEGT. This CDR3 contains 15 residues. The CDR3 protein is CASSYLRQGADTQYF. The CDR3 region has the DNA TGTGCCAGCAGTTACCTAAGACAGGGCGCAGATACGCAGTATTTT.

J is TRBJ2-5 and V is TRBV7-7, with no clear D. V lost 3 bases and J lost 7, with 9 bases in between. The CDR3 is 12 amino acids. CDR1 and CDR2 (germline): SSHAT, FNYEAQ (reference sequence). The CDR3 loop is CASSLETGTQYF. CDR3 in DNA: TGTGCCAGCAGCTTGGAGACCGGGACCCAGTACTTC. Full variable domain (rest looked up from reference TRBV7-7 and TRBJ2-5): GAGVSQSPRYKVTKRGQDVTLRCDPISSHATLYWYQQALGQGPEFLTYFNYEAQPDKSGLPSDRFSAERPEGSISTLTIQRTEQRDSAMYRCASSLETGTQYFGPGTRLLVL.

The rearrangement uses TRBV7-9 and TRBJ2-2; 9 bases map to TRBD1. The V segment lost 5 bases and the J segment 8 bases; nucleotides outside the gene matches: 9. Germline CDR1 is SEHNR and CDR2 is FQNEAQ (reference sequence). CDR3 length equals 15 residues. The CDR3 here is CASSGRDRAPGELFF. In nucleotides, the CDR3 is TGTGCCAGCAGCGGAAGGGACAGGGCTCCGGGGGAGCTGTTTTTT.

The chain employs TRBV2 and TRBJ1-4; no clear D. This CDR3 is 15 amino acids long. V gave up 2 bases and J gave up 14 bases, with 21 bases separating them. Germline V lookup: CDR1 SNHLY, CDR2 FYNNEI. The CDR3 bases are TGTGCCAGCAGTGAAATAAGGAACACGGGAGTTGGGCTGTTTTTT. It encodes CASSEIRNTGVGLFF. Based on the CDR3 plus reference TRBV2 and TRBJ1-4, the full variable domain is EPEVTQTPSHQVTQMGQEVILRCVPISNHLYFYWYRQILGQKVEFLVSFYNNEISEKSEIFDDQFSVERPDGSNFTLKIRSTKLEDSAMYFCASSEIRNTGVGLFFGSGTQLSVL.

The J gene is TRBJ2-2, the V gene TRBV27; TRBD1 matches at 10 bases. CDR1 is MNHEY, CDR2 SMNVEV, per germline (reference sequence). The J segment lost 0 bases and the V segment lost 3 bases, leaving 16 bases of the junction unmatched. CDR3 size: 21 residues. DNA for the CDR3: TGTGCCAGCAGTTTTACCCCTCCGGGACAGGGGTTCCCCCCGAACACCGGGGAGCTGTTTTTT. This translates into CASSFTPPGQGFPPNTGELFF.

The chain has TRBV6-2 or TRBV6-3 and TRBJ1-1; D is unresolved. The CDR3 runs 13 residues. CDR1 and CDR2 (germline): MNHEY, SVGEGT. V lost 2 bases to trimming and J lost 7 bases, with 11 bases between them. The CDR3 sequence: CASSYRTRGEAFF. CDR3 bases: TGTGCCAGCAGTTACCGGACTCGGGGTGAAGCTTTCTTT.